The clone carrying this T cell receptor beta chain showed up just once. No antigen is known for it. Indicated time point: persistent/refractory GD, antithyroid drugs over 5 years with positive TRAb. The authors made the TCR library using RNA they extracted from PBMCs. Into tubes containing EDTA, roughly 10 milliliters of peripheral blood were drawn. V was clipped by 0 bases and J by 4 bases; unmatched bases: 6. Germline CDR1 DFQATT, CDR2 SNEGSKA (reference sequence). CDR3 length: 15 amino acids. In building TCR beta libraries, iRepertoire HTBI primers were used together with Arm-PCR of CDR3 regions. TCRdb ran MiXCR on the multiplex PCR reads and lists one entry per CDR3 protein. The sample consists of some 450,000 distinct CDR3 sequences, 23% of them appearing once. The data originate from a study of regulatory T cells in long-lasting Graves disease. Study-level points and caveats: Among persistent patients, a larger number of public clonotypes were shared (about 3,000) than among newly diagnosed patients (about 1,000). Persistent Graves' patients showed less TCR diversity than newly diagnosed patients showed. TRBV28, TRBJ1-2 and TRBJ2-5 emerged as the favored segments in persistent disease.

This TCR was sampled from a female donor with Graves disease. This material consisted of peripheral blood mononuclear cells (PBMCs), taken when the disease was refractory, from a patient treated with antithyroid drugs. V gene TRBV20-1 combines with J gene TRBJ1-1; 9 bases agree with TRBD1. DNA of the CDR3: TGCAGTGCTAGAGACTGGACAGGGGTGATCACTGAAGCTTTCTTT. It yields the protein CSARDWTGVITEAFF.